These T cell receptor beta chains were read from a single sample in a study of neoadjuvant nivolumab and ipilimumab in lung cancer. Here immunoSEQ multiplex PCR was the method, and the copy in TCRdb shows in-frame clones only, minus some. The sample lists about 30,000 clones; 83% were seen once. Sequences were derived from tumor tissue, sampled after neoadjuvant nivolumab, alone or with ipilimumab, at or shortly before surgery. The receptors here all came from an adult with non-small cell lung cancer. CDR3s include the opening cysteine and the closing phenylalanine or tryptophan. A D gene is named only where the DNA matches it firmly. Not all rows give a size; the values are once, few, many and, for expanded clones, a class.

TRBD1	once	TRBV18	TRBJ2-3	CASSPRGSDTQYF	TGTGCCAGCTCGCCCAGGGGGTCAGATACGCAGTATTTT
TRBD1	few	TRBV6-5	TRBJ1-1	CASSYSVGGGGLAAFF	TGTGCCAGCAGTTACTCGGTAGGGGGCGGTGGACTTGCAGCTTTCTTT
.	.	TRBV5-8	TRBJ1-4	CASSQGGPTNEKLFF	TGTGCCAGCAGCCAAGGGGGGCCAACTAATGAAAAACTGTTTTTT
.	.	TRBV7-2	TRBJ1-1	CASSPTGGALTEAFF	TGTGCCAGCAGCCCGACGGGGGGCGCGTTGACTGAAGCTTTCTTT
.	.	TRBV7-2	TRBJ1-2	CASSFQSVYGYTF	TGTGCCAGCAGCTTCCAGAGCGTCTATGGCTACACCTTC
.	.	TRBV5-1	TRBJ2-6	CASSLVVPGANVLTF	TGCGCCAGCAGCTTGGTAGTCCCCGGGGCCAACGTCCTGACTTTC
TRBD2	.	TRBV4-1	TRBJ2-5	CASSQDGTSGEETQYF	TGCGCCAGCAGCCAAGACGGGACTAGCGGGGAAGAGACCCAGTACTTC
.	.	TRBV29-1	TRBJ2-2	CSARSGTSDTGELFF	TGCAGCGCCAGATCAGGGACCTCGGACACCGGGGAGCTGTTTTTT
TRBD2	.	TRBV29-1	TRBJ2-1	CSVAGIAGYSYNEQFF	TGCAGCGTTGCGGGAATAGCGGGGTACTCCTACAATGAGCAGTTCTTC
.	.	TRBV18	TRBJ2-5	CASSLQETQYF	TGTGCCAGCTCACTTCAAGAGACCCAGTACTTC
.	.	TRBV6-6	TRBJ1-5	CASSYTYSNQPQHF	TGTGCCAGCAGTTACACTTATAGCAATCAGCCCCAGCATTTT
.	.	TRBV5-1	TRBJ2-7	CASSLVQGTYEQYF	TGCGCCAGCAGCTTGGTACAGGGAACCTACGAGCAGTACTTC
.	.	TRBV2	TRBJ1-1	CASMGNPASGEAFF	TGTGCCAGCATGGGGAATCCAGCTTCCGGTGAAGCTTTCTTT
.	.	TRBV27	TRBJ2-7	CASSLPGKLYEQYF	TGTGCCAGCAGTTTGCCTGGAAAACTTTACGAGCAGTACTTC
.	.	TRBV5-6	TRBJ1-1	CASSKISTEEAFF	TGTGCCAGCAGCAAAATCTCGACAGAGGAAGCTTTCTTT
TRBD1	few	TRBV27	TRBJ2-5	CASGTGEETQYF	TGTGCCAGCGGGACAGGGGAAGAGACCCAGTACTTC
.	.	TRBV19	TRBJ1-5	CASSTQSDQPQHF	TGTGCCAGTAGTACTCAGTCGGATCAGCCCCAGCATTTT
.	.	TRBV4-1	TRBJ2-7	CASSQDFPGESYEQYF	TGCGCCAGCAGCCAAGATTTTCCAGGGGAGAGCTACGAGCAGTACTTC
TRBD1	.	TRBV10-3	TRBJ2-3	CAISSGGPTDTQYF	TGTGCCATCAGCTCAGGGGGACCCACAGATACGCAGTATTTT
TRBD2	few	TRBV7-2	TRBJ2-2	CASSLYLAGNTGELFF	TGTGCCAGCAGCTTATATCTAGCGGGAAACACCGGGGAGCTGTTTTTT
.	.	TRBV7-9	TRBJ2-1	CASSSRQGSVNEQFF	TGTGCCAGCAGCTCCCGCCAGGGGTCAGTCAATGAGCAGTTCTTC
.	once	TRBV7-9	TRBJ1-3	CASLTASGNTIYF	TGTGCCAGCCTGACAGCTTCTGGAAACACCATATATTTT
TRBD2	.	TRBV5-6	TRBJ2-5	CASSRGASGGRWETQYF	TGTGCCAGCAGCCGGGGGGCTAGCGGGGGCCGGTGGGAGACCCAGTACTTC
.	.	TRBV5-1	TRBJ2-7	CASSSRQPGQGIFEQYF	TGCGCCAGCAGCTCGCGTCAACCGGGCCAGGGAATATTCGAGCAGTACTTC
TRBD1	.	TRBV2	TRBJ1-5	CASSVTGERPQHF	TGTGCCAGCAGCGTGACAGGGGAGAGGCCCCAGCATTTT
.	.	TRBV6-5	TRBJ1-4	CASRLTGLGNEKLFF	TGTGCCAGCAGACTTACAGGGTTGGGTAATGAAAAACTGTTTTTT
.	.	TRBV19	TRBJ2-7	CASSIAPSADYEQYF	TGTGCCAGTAGTATAGCGCCGTCTGCTGACTACGAGCAGTACTTC
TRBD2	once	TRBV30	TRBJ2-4	CAWSVRGAGDFFQYF	TGTGCCTGGAGTGTGCGGGGGGCAGGGGACTTTTTTCAGTACTTC
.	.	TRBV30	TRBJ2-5	CAWSDGRVSQYF	TGTGCCTGGAGTGACGGGCGGGTAAGCCAGTACTTC
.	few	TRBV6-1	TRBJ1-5	CASSEPGYPNQPQHF	TGTGCCAGCAGTGAACCGGGGTACCCCAATCAGCCCCAGCATTTT
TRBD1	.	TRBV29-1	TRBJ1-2	CSAAAGAGGGGYTF	TGCAGCGCCGCAGCAGGGGCAGGGGGAGGTGGCTACACCTTC
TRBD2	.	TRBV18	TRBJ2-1	CASSPLSGSIDEQFF	TGTGCCAGCTCACCTCTTAGCGGGAGTATAGATGAGCAGTTCTTC
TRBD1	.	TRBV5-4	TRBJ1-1	CASSLARVGTGGAEAFF	TGTGCCAGCAGCTTGGCCCGCGTGGGGACAGGGGGCGCTGAAGCTTTCTTT
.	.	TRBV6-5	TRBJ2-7	CANRLPDREAEQYF	TGTGCCAACAGGTTGCCCGACAGGGAGGCCGAGCAGTACTTC
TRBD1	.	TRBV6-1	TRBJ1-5	CASSGTDLQPQHF	TGTGCCAGCAGCGGGACAGACCTTCAGCCCCAGCATTTT
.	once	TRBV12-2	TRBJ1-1	CASRLRRDRENTEAFF	TGTGCAAGTCGCTTACGAAGGGACAGGGAAAACACTGAAGCTTTCTTT
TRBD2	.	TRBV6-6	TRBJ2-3	CARPTSGEGNTQYF	TGTGCCCGCCCGACTAGCGGGGAAGGAAATACGCAGTATTTT